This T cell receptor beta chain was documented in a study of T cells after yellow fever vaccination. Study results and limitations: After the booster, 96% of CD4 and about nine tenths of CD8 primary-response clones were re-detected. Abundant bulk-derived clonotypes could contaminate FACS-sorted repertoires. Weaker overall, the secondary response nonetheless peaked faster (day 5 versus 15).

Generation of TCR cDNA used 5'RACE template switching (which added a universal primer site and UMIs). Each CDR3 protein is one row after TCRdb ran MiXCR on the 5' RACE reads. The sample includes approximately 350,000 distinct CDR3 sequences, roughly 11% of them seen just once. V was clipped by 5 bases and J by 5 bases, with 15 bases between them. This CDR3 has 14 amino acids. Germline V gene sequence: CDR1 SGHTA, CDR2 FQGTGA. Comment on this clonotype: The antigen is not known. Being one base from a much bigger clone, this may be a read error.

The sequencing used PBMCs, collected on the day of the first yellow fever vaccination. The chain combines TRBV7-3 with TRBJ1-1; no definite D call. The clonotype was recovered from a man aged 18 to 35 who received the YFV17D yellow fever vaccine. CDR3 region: CASSPWGLGTEAFF. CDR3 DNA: TGTGCCAGCAGCCCTTGGGGATTAGGGACTGAAGCTTTCTTT.